These 8 T cell receptor beta chains came from one sample sequenced in a study of blood T cell repertoires in COVID-19. The protocol was immunoSEQ multiplex PCR, while the TCRdb copy is restricted to in-frame clones and leaves out a portion. The table has roughly 41,000 clones, around 86% seen once; the top ten hold around 3.1%. The specimen sequenced was PBMCs or T cells enriched from blood (not recorded which). These TCRs come from a woman between 50 and 59 years old who had recovered from COVID-19.

CDR3 protein: CASSERRWGTGGSSYNEQFF. DNA of the CDR3: TGTGCCAGCAGTGAAAGGAGGTGGGGCACGGGAGGTTCCTCTTACAATGAGCAGTTCTTC. This rearrangement joins TRBV6-1 to TRBJ2-1; TRBD2 matches 7 bases. CDR1 and CDR2 (germline): MNHNS, SASEGT. V dropped 2 bases and J dropped 4; count of bases not matched to a gene: 20. The CDR3 contains 20 residues.

The V call is TRBV7-2, the J call TRBJ2-1; 14 bases are shared with TRBD2. The CDR3 length is 18 residues. Germline assignment: CDR1 SGHTA and CDR2 FQGNSA. V lost 2 bases, J lost 6 bases, and 9 bases stayed unmatched. The CDR3 protein is CASSLRPSGTSGSNEQFF. For the CDR3, the DNA is TGTGCCAGCAGCTTAAGACCGAGCGGGACTAGCGGGAGCAATGAGCAGTTCTTC.

This clone was found a few times. The chain uses TRBV10-1 and TRBJ1-1; D is undetermined. The V gene's germline CDR1 is WNHNN and CDR2 SYGVQD (reference sequence). Trimming left V 2 bases short and J 1 base short, with 8 bases between. The CDR3 is 14 amino acids. The CDR3 DNA follows: TGCGCCAGCAGTGAGCAGAGGCAGAACACTGAAGCTTTCTTT. Amino acid sequence: CASSEQRQNTEAFF.

V gene TRBV28 combines with J gene TRBJ2-1, with D perhaps TRBD2 (5 bases). The V end was cut by 5 bases, the J end by 9 bases, with 14 bases between. This CDR3 has 13 amino acids. CDR1 and CDR2 from the germline V gene are MDHEN and SYDVKM. CDR3 protein: CASSPGLLPEQFF. The CDR3, as DNA: TGTGCCAGCAGTCCAGGACTGCTCCCTGAGCAGTTCTTC.

The rearrangement joins TRBV10-2 to TRBJ2-7; D might be TRBD1 (5 bases). This CDR3 is built from 12 residues. Germline loops: CDR1 WSHSY, CDR2 SAAADI. Trimming shortened V by 6 bases and J by 4 bases, and 10 bases separated the two germline ends. CDR3 DNA: TGCGCCAGCAGCCCCAGGACATACGAGCAGTACTTC. The encoded protein is CASSPRTYEQYF.

The CDR3 nucleotides are TGTGCCAGCAGCTCCTCTAGCGGGCTCGAGCAGTACTTC. It specifies CASSSSSGLEQYF. V gene TRBV7-2 combines with J gene TRBJ2-7; 8 bases fit TRBD2. Germline CDR1 reads SGHTA; CDR2 reads FQGNSA. With 4 bases clipped from V and 6 bases from J, the junction kept 5 bases outside the gene matches. The length of the CDR3 is 13 residues.

The genes are TRBV6-5 and TRBJ2-3; D perhaps matches TRBD2 (6 bases). Trimming pared 10 bases from V and 7 bases from J, leaving 18 bases between. The CDR3 extends over 13 amino acids. Germline loops: CDR1 MNHEY, CDR2 SVGAGI. The CDR3 DNA sequence: TGTGCCACGCTTCAAACCGGGACTTATACGCAGTATTTT. Translated, it gives CATLQTGTYTQYF.

This chain links TRBV6-2 or TRBV6-3 with TRBJ2-3; D might be TRBD2 (5 bases). The germline V and J ends were trimmed by 2 bases and 1 base, with 7 bases remaining between them. Germline V lookup: CDR1 MNHEY, CDR2 SVGEGT. The CDR3 is made up of 14 amino acids. The CDR3 DNA follows: TGTGCCAGCAGTTACCTCGGGGGCACAGATACGCAGTATTTT. This sequence encodes CASSYLGGTDTQYF.